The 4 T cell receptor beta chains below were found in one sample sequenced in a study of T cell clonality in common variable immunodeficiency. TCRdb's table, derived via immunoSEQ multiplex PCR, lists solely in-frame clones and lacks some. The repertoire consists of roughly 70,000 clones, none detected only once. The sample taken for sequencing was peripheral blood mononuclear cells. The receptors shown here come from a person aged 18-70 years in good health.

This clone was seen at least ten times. This chain's CDR3 is CASSSGTNFNEQYF. The covered CDR3 bases are TGTGCCAGCAGTTCCGGGACAAACTTCAACGAG. The rearrangement uses TRBV12-3 or TRBV12-4 and TRBJ2-7; tentatively, D is TRBD1 (6 bases). The read is 3 residues too short to cover the CDR3 end, so that end is filled in from the germline J gene. Trimming pared 4 bases from V and 5 bases from J, leaving 15 bases between. This CDR3 has 14 residues.

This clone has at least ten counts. The chain's CDR3 is CASSPTDSYEQYF. Partial CDR3 DNA: TGTGCCAGCTCTCCGACAGATTCCTACGAG. V and J are TRBV18 and TRBJ2-7; TRBD1 is a possible D gene (5 bases). The sequence runs out 3 residues before the end of the CDR3; the remainder is reconstructed from the germline J gene. The V and J ends lost 6 bases and 1 base respectively, with 10 bases between them. The CDR3 runs 13 residues. Germline assignment: CDR1 KGHSH and CDR2 LQKENI.

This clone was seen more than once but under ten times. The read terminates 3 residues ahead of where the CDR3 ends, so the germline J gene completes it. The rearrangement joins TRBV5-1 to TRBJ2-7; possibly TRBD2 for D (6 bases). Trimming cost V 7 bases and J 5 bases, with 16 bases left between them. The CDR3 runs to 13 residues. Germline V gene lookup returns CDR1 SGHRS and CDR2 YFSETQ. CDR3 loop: CASQPGGNDEQYF. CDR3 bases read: TGCGCCAGCCAGCCCGGGGGTAATGACGAG.

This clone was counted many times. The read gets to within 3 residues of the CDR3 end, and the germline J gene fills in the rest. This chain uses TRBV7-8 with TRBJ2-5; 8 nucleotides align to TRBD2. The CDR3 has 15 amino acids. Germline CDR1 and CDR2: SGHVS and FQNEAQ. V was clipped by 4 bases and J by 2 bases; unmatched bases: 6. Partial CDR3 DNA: TGTGCCAGCAGCTCTACGACTAGCGAGCAAGAGACC. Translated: CASSSTTSEQET. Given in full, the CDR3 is CASSSTTSEQETQYF.